In its sample, the clone carrying this T cell receptor (beta chain) was seen many times. The record originates from a study of patients and donors after allogeneic stem cell transplantation. MiXCR was run by TCRdb on the RT-PCR reads, yielding one entry per CDR3 protein. The sample contains roughly 7,000 distinct CDR3 sequences, 12% of which appear only once. The sample was blood, either unsorted or a sorted T cell fraction (not recorded which). This clonotype originated in a human donor who was either an allogeneic HSCT recipient or a stem cell or donor lymphocyte infusion donor (not recorded which). It is not recorded whose cells these are; they may come from a transplant donor.

CDR3 region: CASSRIGGTEAFF. As DNA, the CDR3 is TGTGCCAGCAGCCGCATCGGGGGCACTGAAGCTTTCTTT. The V and J genes are TRBV3-1 and TRBJ1-1, with D maybe TRBD1 (5 bases). Trimming took off 4 bases at V and 4 bases at J, with 10 bases between the two ends. The CDR3 extends over 13 amino acids. In germline, CDR1 is LGHDT, CDR2 YNNKEL (reference sequence).